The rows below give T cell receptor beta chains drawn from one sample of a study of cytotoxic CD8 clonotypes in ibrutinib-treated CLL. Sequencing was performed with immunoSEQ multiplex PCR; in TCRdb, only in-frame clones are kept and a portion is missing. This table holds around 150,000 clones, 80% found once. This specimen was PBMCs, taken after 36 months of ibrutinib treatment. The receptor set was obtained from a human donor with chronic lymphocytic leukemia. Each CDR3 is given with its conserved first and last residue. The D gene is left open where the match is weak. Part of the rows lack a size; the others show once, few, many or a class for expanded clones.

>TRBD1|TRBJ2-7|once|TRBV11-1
TGTGCCAGCAGCTTTTGGTCAGGGGGCAACGAGCAGTACTTC
CASSFWSGGNEQYF
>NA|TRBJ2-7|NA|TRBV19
TGTGCCAGTAGTATAAGGACACGGCCCGTCTACGAGCAGTACTTC
CASSIRTRPVYEQYF
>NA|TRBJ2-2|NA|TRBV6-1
TGTGCCAGCAGGGTGTCTCGGACCGGGGAGCTGTTTTTT
CASRVSRTGELFF
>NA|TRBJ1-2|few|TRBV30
TGTGCCTGGAGTTATGGCCACGGGAACTATGGCTACACCTTC
CAWSYGHGNYGYTF
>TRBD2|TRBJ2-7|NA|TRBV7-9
TGTGCCAGCAGCTATAGCGGGAGCACCCACGAGCAGTACTTC
CASSYSGSTHEQYF
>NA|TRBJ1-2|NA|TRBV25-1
TGTGCCAGCAGTGATTGGGGCAGGGGAGCTAACTATGGCTACACCTTC
CASSDWGRGANYGYTF
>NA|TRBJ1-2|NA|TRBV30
TGTGCCTGGAGTGTCAGCAGGGGCTACACCTTC
CAWSVSRGYTF
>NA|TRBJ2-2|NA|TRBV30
TGTGCCTGGAGTGTACACCAAGTGCGCTACGGGGAGCTGTTTTTT
CAWSVHQVRYGELFF
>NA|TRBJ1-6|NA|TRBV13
TGTGCCAGCAGCTTAGGAGGTCGTTATTCACCCCTCCACTTT
CASSLGGRYSPLHF
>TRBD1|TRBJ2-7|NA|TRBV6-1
TGTGCCAGCAGTGAAGCCAGGGGGCCCGAGCAGTACTTC
CASSEARGPEQYF
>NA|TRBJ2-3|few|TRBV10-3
TGTGCCATCAGCCCAACTGGGGCGGATACGCAGTATTTT
CAISPTGADTQYF
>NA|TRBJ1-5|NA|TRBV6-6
TGTGCCAGCAGTTACCGATCTTATCAGCCCCAGCATTTT
CASSYRSYQPQHF
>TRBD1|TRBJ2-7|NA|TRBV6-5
TGTGCCAGCAGCCCCGGACAGGGCGCCTACGAGCAGTACTTC
CASSPGQGAYEQYF
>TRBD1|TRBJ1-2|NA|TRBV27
TGTGCCAGCAGTCCAACCCCTTGGGTGGGGACAGGGAACTATGGCTACACCTTC
CASSPTPWVGTGNYGYTF
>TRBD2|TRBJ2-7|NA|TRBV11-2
TGTGCCAGCGGGGACTACGCCTACGAGCAGTACTTC
CASGDYAYEQYF
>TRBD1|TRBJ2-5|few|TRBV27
TGTGCCAGCAGTTTACGGACAGGGCGAGAGACCCAGTACTTC
CASSLRTGRETQYF
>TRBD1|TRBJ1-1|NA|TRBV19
TGTGCCAGTAGATCAGGGACAGGGTTCACTGAAGCTTTCTTT
CASRSGTGFTEAFF
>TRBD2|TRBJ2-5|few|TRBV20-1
TGCAGTGCTCGGGAGGCAGGGACCCAGTACTTC
CSAREAGTQYF
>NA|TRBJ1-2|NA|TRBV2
TGTGCCAGCAGTGAAGGAGGGAAGGGCGGCTACACCTTC
CASSEGGKGGYTF
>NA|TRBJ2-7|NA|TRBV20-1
TGCAGTGTACTAGGGGCCTACGAGCAGTACTTC
CSVLGAYEQYF
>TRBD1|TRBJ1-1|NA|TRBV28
TGTGCCAGCGCGACAGGGGCTGGAACTGAAGCTTTCTTT
CASATGAGTEAFF
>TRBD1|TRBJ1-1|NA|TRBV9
TGTGCCAGCAGCGTCGACAGGGCGAACACTGAAGCTTTCTTT
CASSVDRANTEAFF
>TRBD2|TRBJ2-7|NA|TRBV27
TGTGCCAGCAAGTTCGGGGGACTAGCTGGCGAGCAGTACTTC
CASKFGGLAGEQYF
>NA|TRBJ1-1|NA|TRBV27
TGTGCCAGCAGTTTGGACCGGGTTAGATACACTGAAGCTTTCTTT
CASSLDRVRYTEAFF
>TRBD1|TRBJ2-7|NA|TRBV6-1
TGTGCCAGCAACGCCGGGACAGGGACCTACGAGCAGTACTTC
CASNAGTGTYEQYF
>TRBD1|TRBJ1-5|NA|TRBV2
TGTGCCAGCAGGGACAGGGGTGCGGGTCAGCCCCAGCATTTT
CASRDRGAGQPQHF
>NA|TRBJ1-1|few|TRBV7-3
TGTGCCAGCAGCTTGTTCACTGAAGCTTTCTTT
CASSLFTEAFF
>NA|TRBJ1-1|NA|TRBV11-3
TGTGCCAGCAGCTTAGATGCCGGCATGAACACTGAAGCTTTCTTT
CASSLDAGMNTEAFF
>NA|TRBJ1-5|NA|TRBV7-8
TGTGCCAGCAGCTTACCCGGGGCCCGGAGGCCCCAGCATTTT
CASSLPGARRPQHF
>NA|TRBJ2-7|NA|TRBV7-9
TGTGCCAGCAGCCCCAAGACAGCCCCCTACGAGCAGTACTTC
CASSPKTAPYEQYF
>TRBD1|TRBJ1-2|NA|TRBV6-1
TGTGCCAGCACCAAGGACAGGGCTGGCTACACCTTC
CASTKDRAGYTF
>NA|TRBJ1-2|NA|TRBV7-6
TGTGCCAGCAGCTTCATTGGGACGGATGGCTACACCTTC
CASSFIGTDGYTF
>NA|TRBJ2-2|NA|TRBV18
TGTGCCAGCTCACGCCAGACTAGGGGCACCGGGGAGCTGTTTTTT
CASSRQTRGTGELFF
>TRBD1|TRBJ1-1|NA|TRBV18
TGTGCCAGCTCACCACAAGGGGGCAACACTGAAGCTTTCTTT
CASSPQGGNTEAFF
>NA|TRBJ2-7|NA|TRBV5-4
TGTGCCAGCAGTCCAGACAGGACAACCTACGAGCAGTACTTC
CASSPDRTTYEQYF
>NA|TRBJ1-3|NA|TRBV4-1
TGCGCCAGCAGCCAACGAAGCTCGGACACCATATATTTT
CASSQRSSDTIYF
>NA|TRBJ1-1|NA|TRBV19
TGTGCCAGTAGTGTACAGGGCGAGAACACTGAAGCTTTCTTT
CASSVQGENTEAFF
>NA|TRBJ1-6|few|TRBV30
TGTGCCTGGTCCTGGGGGGGGCGGTCACCCCTCCACTTT
CAWSWGGRSPLHF
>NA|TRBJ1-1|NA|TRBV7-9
TGTGCCAGCAGCCAGGCAGACGGGGCGACTGAAGCTTTCTTT
CASSQADGATEAFF
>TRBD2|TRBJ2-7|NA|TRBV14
TGTGCCAGCATCCTAAATAGCGGGAGGGCCCGGAGCGAGCAGTACTTC
CASILNSGRARSEQYF
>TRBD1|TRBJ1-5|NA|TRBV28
TGTGCCAGCAGAGCAGGGGGTAATCAGCCCCAGCATTTT
CASRAGGNQPQHF
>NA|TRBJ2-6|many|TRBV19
TGTGCCAGTAGTATGGGTAGCTCTGGGGCCAACGTCCTGACTTTC
CASSMGSSGANVLTF
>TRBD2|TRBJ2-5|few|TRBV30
TGTGCCTTTCTAGCGGGAGTTGAGACCCAGTACTTC
CAFLAGVETQYF
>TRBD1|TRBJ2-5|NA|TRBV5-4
TGTGCCAGCACCGGGGGACAGGAAGAGACCCAGTACTTC
CASTGGQEETQYF
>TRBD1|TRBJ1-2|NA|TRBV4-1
TGCGCCAGCAGCCCGGGACAGAACTATGGCTACACCTTC
CASSPGQNYGYTF
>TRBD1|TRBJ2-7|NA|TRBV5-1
TGCGCCAGCAGCCACCGGGACAGGGTCTCCTACGAGCAGTACTTC
CASSHRDRVSYEQYF
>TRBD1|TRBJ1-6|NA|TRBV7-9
TGTGCCAGCAGCCAGGGGGGGTACACTAGCTCCTATAATTCACCCCTCCACTTT
CASSQGGYTSSYNSPLHF
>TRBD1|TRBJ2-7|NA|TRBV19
TGTGCCAGTAGTAGGTACGGACAGGGTGGTCACGAGCAGTACTTC
CASSRYGQGGHEQYF
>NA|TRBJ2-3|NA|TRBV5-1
TGCGCCAGCAGCGTCCGGGGGTACAGGGAAGATACGCAGTATTTT
CASSVRGYREDTQYF
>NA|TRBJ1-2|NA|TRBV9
TGTGCCAGCAGCGTGACTTGGACACCTAACTATGGCTACACCTTC
CASSVTWTPNYGYTF
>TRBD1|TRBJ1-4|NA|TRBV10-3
TGTGCCATCAGGGAAGGGACAGAGGGAAATGAAAAACTGTTTTTT
CAIREGTEGNEKLFF
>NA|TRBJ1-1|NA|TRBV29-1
TGCAGCGTTACCCGGACAACGTGGACTGAAGCTTTCTTT
CSVTRTTWTEAFF
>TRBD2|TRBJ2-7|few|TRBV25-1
TGTGCCAGCAGTGCCGGGACTAGCGGTTACGAGCAGTACTTC
CASSAGTSGYEQYF
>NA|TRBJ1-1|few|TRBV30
TGTGCCTGGGGCGGGTGGTCGGCTTTCTTT
CAWGGWSAFF
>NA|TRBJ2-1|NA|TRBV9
TGTGCCAGCAGCGTAGGCCAGGCATACAATGAGCAGTTCTTC
CASSVGQAYNEQFF
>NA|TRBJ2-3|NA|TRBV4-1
TGCGCCAGCAGCCAAGTGCCGAGGGCCCTGTCTAGCACAGATACGCAGTATTTT
CASSQVPRALSSTDTQYF
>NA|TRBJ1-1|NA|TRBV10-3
TGTGCCATCAGTGGGACCTATGGGGACACTGAAGCTTTCTTT
CAISGTYGDTEAFF
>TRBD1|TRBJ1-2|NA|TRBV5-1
TGCGCCAGCAGCACTAGGCCAGGGGGCGCAAACTATGGCTACACCTTC
CASSTRPGGANYGYTF
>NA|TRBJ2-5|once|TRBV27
TGTGCCAGCAGTTTAGAGGGCAGGCAAGAGACCCAGTACTTC
CASSLEGRQETQYF